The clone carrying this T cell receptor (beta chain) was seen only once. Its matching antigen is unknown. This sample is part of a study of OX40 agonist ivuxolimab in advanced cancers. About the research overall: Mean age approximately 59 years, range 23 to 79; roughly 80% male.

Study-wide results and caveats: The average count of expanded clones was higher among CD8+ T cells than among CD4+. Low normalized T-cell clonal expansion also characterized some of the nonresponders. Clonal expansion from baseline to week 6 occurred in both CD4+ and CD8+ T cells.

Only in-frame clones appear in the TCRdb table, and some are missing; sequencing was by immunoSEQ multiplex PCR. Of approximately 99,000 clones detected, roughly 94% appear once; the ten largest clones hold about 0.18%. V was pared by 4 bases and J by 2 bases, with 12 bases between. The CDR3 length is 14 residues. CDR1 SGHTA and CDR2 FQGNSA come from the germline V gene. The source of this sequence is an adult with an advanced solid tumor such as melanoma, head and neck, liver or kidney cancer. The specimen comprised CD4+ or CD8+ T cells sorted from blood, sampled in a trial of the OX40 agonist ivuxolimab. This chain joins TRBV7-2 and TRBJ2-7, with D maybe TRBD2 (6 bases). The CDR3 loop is CASSSGRGTYEQYF. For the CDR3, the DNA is TGTGCCAGCAGCTCCGGGCGGGGTACCTACGAGCAGTACTTC.